This T cell receptor (beta chain) was retrieved from a study of vaccination and CD4 T cells after COVID-19. Across the whole study: All convalescent patients were nasal swab PCR positive for SARS-CoV-2; 9 or 10 had mild and one severe disease. The convalescent group had six males, four females, seven Caucasians, two Asians, one multiracial. Post-vaccine sampling followed dose two by a median around 74 days (range 14 to 241). Study results and caveats: Convalescent participants were relatively few, and none had early post-infection timepoints studied.

Germline V gives CDR1 LGHNA, CDR2 YNFKEQ. V lost 4 bases, J lost 15 bases, and 16 bases lay in between. CDR3 length equals 13 residues. The treatment is: approximately 9-day PBMC culture with coronavirus spike peptide pools or control peptides (ViraFEST assay). This clonotype turned up a few times. Its antigen is unknown. Researchers used the Oncomine TCR Beta short-read assay to sequence DNA from cultured CD4+ T cells. Using its own MiXCR run on the PCR reads, TCRdb lists one record per CDR3 protein. The sample yields more than 6,500 distinct CDR3 sequences, 73% seen once. Sequenced material: CD4+ T cells from blood, cultured in vitro. The chain has TRBV4-2 and TRBJ1-6, with D perhaps matching TRBD1 (6 bases). The receptor comes from a human donor who had recovered from COVID-19. The CDR3 here is CASSPNLQGRLHF. The CDR3 DNA reads as TGTGCCAGCAGCCCAAACCTACAGGGTCGCCTCCACTTT.